The sequence of this T cell receptor beta chain was determined in a study of beta chain features in type 1 diabetes. For the study at large: What patients shared with healthy donors was a similar profile of age, gender and cell yields.

Study-level findings and limits: In cDNA sequencing, cells with high TCR expression could be over-represented. Across patients, naive, central memory and Treg TCRB repertoires exhibited apparently greater similarity than was observed across healthy donors. Shorter TCRB CDR3s, moderately but significantly so, were found in Type 1 diabetes patients in all four CD4+ subsets.

This clone has just a few counts. Its antigen is as yet unknown. Expressed TCRB transcripts were sequenced after all isolated RNA was converted to cDNA. Stem cell-like memory T cell samples underwent survey-depth immunoSEQ sequencing. They averaged around 980,000 reads. Measured with immunoSEQ multiplex PCR; TCRdb has only the in-frame clones, and not every one. The sample holds around 14,000 clones, roughly four fifths seen once. Trimming took 5 bases from V and 4 from J; bases not matched to a gene: 7. CDR3 size: 15 residues. Germline-derived CDR1 and CDR2 are MNHEY and SVGAGI. The rearrangement uses TRBV6-5 and TRBJ1-2, with TRBD1 matching over 10 bases. Sequencing was carried out using stem cell memory CD4+ T cells from blood. The receptor comes from a woman between 18 and 29 years old with type 1 diabetes. The CDR3: CASSPQTGGIYGYTF. As DNA, the CDR3 is TGTGCCAGCAGTCCCCAGACAGGGGGCATCTATGGCTACACCTTC.